Shown below are 7 T cell receptor beta chains from a single sample sequenced in a study of control samples from healthy donors and cancer patients. This table comes from immunoSEQ multiplex PCR, and its TCRdb copy is limited to in-frame clones, with some not included. The data contain 60,000 to 100,000 clones, around 89% of them singletons. Sequencing was performed on blood. All receptors come from a man aged 50-59 years in good health.

J is TRBJ1-5 and V is TRBV6-1, with D possibly being TRBD1 (5 bases). The CDR3 totals 16 residues. Germline V gene sequence: CDR1 MNHNS, CDR2 SASEGT. The V gene lost 0 bases and the J gene lost 7 bases, with 16 bases spanning the gap. CDR3 DNA: TGTGCCAGCAGTGAAGCCATCAGGGATTTGAGGCAGCCCCAGCATTTT. This translates into CASSEAIRDLRQPQHF.

V is TRBV9 and J is TRBJ2-3; D not resolved. The length of the CDR3 is 12 residues. Germline V gives CDR1 SGDLS, CDR2 YYNGEE. V lost 4 bases and J 6 bases, leaving 9 bases between the germline ends. CDR3 nucleotide sequence: TGTGCCAGCAGCACTCAAACGGATACGCAGTATTTT. Translating gives CASSTQTDTQYF.

The J gene is TRBJ2-1, the V gene TRBV5-4, with 11 bases identical to TRBD1. In germline, CDR1 is SGHNT, CDR2 YYREEE (reference sequence). The V and J ends lost 2 bases and 7 bases, in that order; junction bases with no gene match: 2. This CDR3 contains 14 residues. The CDR3 here is CASSFRDRGNEQFF. DNA of the CDR3: TGTGCCAGCAGCTTTAGGGACAGGGGGAATGAGCAGTTCTTC.

This clone came up once. The chain recombines TRBV11-2 with TRBJ1-3, with a possible D match to TRBD1 (5 bases). Trimming stripped 5 bases from V and 2 bases from J, with 10 bases between. The CDR3 runs 14 residues. Germline CDR1 and CDR2: SGHAT and FQNNGV. The CDR3 protein is CASSPGRAGNTIYF. CDR3 in DNA: TGTGCCAGCAGCCCAGGGCGGGCTGGAAACACCATATATTTT.

This clone was counted once. The genes are TRBV12-3 or TRBV12-4 and TRBJ1-2, with TRBD1 matching over 8 bases. The CDR3 runs 13 residues. V was clipped by 8 bases and J by 3 bases; unmatched bases: 5. CDR3 nucleotide sequence: TGTGCCAGCCAAGGGACAGGCGACTATGGCTACACCTTC. Amino acids: CASQGTGDYGYTF.

This clone appeared a few times. V is TRBV5-1 and J is TRBJ2-7; D may be TRBD2 (6 bases). V lost 6 bases and J 6 bases, leaving 19 bases between the germline ends. The V gene's germline CDR1 is SGHRS and CDR2 YFSETQ. The CDR3 runs to 14 residues. CDR3 loop: CASKPSEGLGEQYF. The DNA for the CDR3 is TGCGCCAGCAAACCCTCGGAGGGGCTTGGCGAGCAGTACTTC.

This chain joins TRBV24-1 and TRBJ1-1; the match to TRBD1 covers 8 bases. CDR1 and CDR2 (germline): KGHDR, SFDVKD. The CDR3 is 15 residues long. The ends lost 3 bases at V and 5 bases at J; junction bases unmatched: 7. This CDR3 is CATSDDRGGGTEAFF. CDR3 nucleotide sequence: TGTGCCACCAGTGATGACAGGGGAGGAGGGACTGAAGCTTTCTTT.